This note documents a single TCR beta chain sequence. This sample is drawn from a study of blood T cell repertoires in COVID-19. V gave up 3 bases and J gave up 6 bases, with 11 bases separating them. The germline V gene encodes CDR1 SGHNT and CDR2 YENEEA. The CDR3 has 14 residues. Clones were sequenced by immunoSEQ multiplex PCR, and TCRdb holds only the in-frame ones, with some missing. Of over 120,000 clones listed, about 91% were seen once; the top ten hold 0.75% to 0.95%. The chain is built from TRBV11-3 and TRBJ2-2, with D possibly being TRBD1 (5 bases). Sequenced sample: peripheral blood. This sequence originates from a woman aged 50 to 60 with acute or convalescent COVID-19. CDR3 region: CASSLSRAAGELFF. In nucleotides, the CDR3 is TGTGCCAGCAGCTTGTCCAGGGCGGCCGGGGAGCTGTTTTTT.